The 5 T cell receptor beta chains listed next were all sequenced from one sample in a study of cytomegalovirus exposure and HLA in healthy donors. The PCR made use of 60 Vbeta and 13 Jbeta primers. Data came from immunoSEQ multiplex PCR; TCRdb stores just in-frame clones and leaves some out. This sample carries fewer than 300,000 clones, over 70% of them seen once, and the ten largest clones take less than 0.4%. Sequencing input: PBMCs. The receptor set was obtained from a girl aged 2-10 years in good health and CMV-seronegative.

This chain links TRBV27 with TRBJ2-7; the match to TRBD1 covers 8 bases. Germline V gene sequence: CDR1 MNHEY, CDR2 SMNVEV (reference sequence). Trimming cost V 5 bases and J 4 bases; bases outside gene matches: 10. The CDR3 length is 15 residues. The CDR3 bases are TGTGCCAGCAGTCACCAGACAGGGGACGGATACGAGCAGTACTTC. It is translated as CASSHQTGDGYEQYF.

V and J are TRBV5-4 and TRBJ2-5, with 7 bases lining up with TRBD2. The CDR3 is 15 amino acids. Germline CDR1 and CDR2: SGHNT and YYREEE (reference sequence). The ends lost 0 bases at V and 5 bases at J; junction bases unmatched: 7. The CDR3 bases are TGTGCCAGCAGCTTGGTCGGCGGGGGTGAGGAGACCCAGTACTTC. Its protein is CASSLVGGGEETQYF.

The chain employs TRBV15 and TRBJ2-7; D unclear. V lost 1 base to trimming and J lost 6 bases, with 25 bases between them. The CDR3 runs to 18 residues. The germline V gene has CDR1 LNHNV and CDR2 YYDKDF (reference sequence). CDR3 bases: TGTGCCACCAGCAGAGGGGCCTTGGCGACATTCCTAATGGGCGAGCAGTACTTC. Protein: CATSRGALATFLMGEQYF.

The V gene is TRBV29-1, the J gene TRBJ1-4; D perhaps matches TRBD1 (5 bases). Looked up from germline, CDR1 is SQVTM and CDR2 is ANQGSEA. V was shortened by 7 bases and J by 0 bases, with 9 bases between the two germline ends. This CDR3 has 13 amino acids. CDR3 bases: TGCAGCGCCGGGGGGGCAACTAATGAAAAACTGTTTTTT. Residues: CSAGGATNEKLFF.

DNA of the CDR3: TGCGCCAGCAGCCTTGTCGTCGGGCAGGGTGGATCACCCCTCCACTTT. Translation: CASSLVVGQGGSPLHF. J is TRBJ1-6 and V is TRBV4-1, with D perhaps TRBD1 (5 bases). Trimming took off 4 bases at V and 10 bases at J, with 20 bases between the two ends. Per the germline V gene, CDR1 is MGHRA and CDR2 is YSYEKL. The CDR3 runs 16 residues.